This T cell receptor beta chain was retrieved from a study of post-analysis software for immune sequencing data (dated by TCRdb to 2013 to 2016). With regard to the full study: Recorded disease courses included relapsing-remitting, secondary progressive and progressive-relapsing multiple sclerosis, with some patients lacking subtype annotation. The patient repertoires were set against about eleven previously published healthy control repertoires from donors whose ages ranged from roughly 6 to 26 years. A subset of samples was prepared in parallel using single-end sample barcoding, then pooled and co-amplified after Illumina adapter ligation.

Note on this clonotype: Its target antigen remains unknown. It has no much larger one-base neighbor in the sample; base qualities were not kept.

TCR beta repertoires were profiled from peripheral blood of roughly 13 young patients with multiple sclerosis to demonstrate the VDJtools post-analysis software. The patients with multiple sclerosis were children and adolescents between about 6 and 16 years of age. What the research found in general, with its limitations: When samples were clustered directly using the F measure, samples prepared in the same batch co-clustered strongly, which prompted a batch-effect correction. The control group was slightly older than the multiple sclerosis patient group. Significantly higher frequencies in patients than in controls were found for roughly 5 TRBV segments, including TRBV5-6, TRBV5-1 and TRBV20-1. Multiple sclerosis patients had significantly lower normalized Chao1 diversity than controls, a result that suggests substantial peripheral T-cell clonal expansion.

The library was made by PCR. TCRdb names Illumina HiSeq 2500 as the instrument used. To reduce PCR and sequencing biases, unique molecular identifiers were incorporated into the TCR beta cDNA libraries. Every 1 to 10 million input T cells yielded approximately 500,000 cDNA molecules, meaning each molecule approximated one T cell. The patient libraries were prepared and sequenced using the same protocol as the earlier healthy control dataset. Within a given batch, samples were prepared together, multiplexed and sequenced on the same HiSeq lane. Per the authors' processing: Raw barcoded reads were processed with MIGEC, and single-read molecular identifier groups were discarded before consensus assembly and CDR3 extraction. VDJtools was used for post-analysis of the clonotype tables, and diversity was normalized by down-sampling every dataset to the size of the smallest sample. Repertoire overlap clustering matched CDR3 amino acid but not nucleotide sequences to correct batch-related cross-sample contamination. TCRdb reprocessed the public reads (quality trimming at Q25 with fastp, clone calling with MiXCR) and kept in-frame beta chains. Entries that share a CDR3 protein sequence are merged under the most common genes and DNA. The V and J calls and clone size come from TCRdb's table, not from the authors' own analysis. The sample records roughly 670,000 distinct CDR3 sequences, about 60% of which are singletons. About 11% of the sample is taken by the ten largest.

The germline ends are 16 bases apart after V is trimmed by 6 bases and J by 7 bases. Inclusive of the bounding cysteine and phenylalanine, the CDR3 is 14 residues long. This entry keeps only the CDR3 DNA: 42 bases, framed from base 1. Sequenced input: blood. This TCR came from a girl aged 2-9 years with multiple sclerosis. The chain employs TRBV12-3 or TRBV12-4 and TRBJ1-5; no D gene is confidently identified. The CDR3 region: CASSSVEVQQPQHF. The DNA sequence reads TGTGCCAGCAGCTCCGTGGAGGTCCAACAGCCCCAGCATTTT.